The entry below describes one T cell receptor beta chain. RNA, once extracted, was reverse transcribed into cDNA for use as the sequencing template. Measured with immunoSEQ multiplex PCR; TCRdb has only the in-frame clones, and not every one. The table records about 210,000 clones, less than 45% of them present only once. Treatment specified: oral pan-JAK inhibitor, 5-10 mg twice daily. The ends were cut back, 5 bases at V and 0 bases at J, with 8 bases in the middle. The CDR3 spans 12 residues. In germline, CDR1 is SQVTM, CDR2 ANQGSEA. The sample originates from a study of CD8+ T cells in alopecia areata. The wider study: Treated patients received oral tofacitinib, 5 to 10 mg twice daily.

The rearrangement links TRBV29-1 to TRBJ2-7, with D uncertain. The source of this sequence is a human donor with alopecia areata. Sequencing used CD4+ T cells sorted from blood, obtained at approximately week 36, from a patient treated with tofacitinib. The CDR3 reads CSVRYSSYEQYF. CDR3 DNA: TGCAGCGTTCGCTACAGCTCCTACGAGCAGTACTTC.